The rows below give T cell receptor beta chains drawn from one sample of a study of siplizumab effects on memory and regulatory T cells. Clones were read by immunoSEQ multiplex PCR, and TCRdb kept only the in-frame ones, dropping some. Here the sample spans 75,000 to 100,000 clones, 85% to 95% being singletons. Sequencing used non-Treg CD4+ T cells sorted from blood. These receptors all stem from a human donor in good health. Each CDR3 is given with its conserved first and last residue. D genes are given only for firm matches. Some rows mark clone size as missing; the rest say once, few, many or name a class of expanded clone.

TRBV2	NA	TRBJ2-7	TRBD2	CASRATSGGSYEQYF	TGTGCCAGCAGAGCTACTAGCGGGGGTTCCTACGAGCAGTACTTC
TRBV7-8	NA	TRBJ1-5	NA	CASSFLSREYSNQPQHF	TGTGCCAGCAGCTTCCTGAGCCGGGAATATAGCAATCAGCCCCAGCATTTT
TRBV27	once	TRBJ2-3	TRBD1	CASSWTGTGQPDTQYF	TGTGCCAGCAGTTGGACCGGGACAGGGCAACCAGATACGCAGTATTTT
TRBV18	NA	TRBJ2-5	NA	CASSRYQETQYF	TGTGCCAGCTCGCGATACCAAGAGACCCAGTACTTC
TRBV5-1	NA	TRBJ2-1	TRBD1	CASRSGTGVYNEQFF	TGCGCCAGCAGGTCCGGGACAGGGGTGTACAATGAGCAGTTCTTC
TRBV19	once	TRBJ1-3	TRBD1	CASSEGQGAYTIYF	TGTGCCAGTAGTGAAGGACAGGGGGCATACACCATATATTTT
TRBV7-9	NA	TRBJ2-3	TRBD2	CASSFLIMRREQGDTQYF	TGTGCCAGCAGCTTTTTGATCATGCGGCGGGAGCAAGGAGATACGCAGTATTTT
TRBV5-1	NA	TRBJ2-5	NA	CASSLAQGQETQYF	TGCGCCAGCAGCTTGGCACAGGGACAAGAGACCCAGTACTTC
TRBV5-6	NA	TRBJ1-2	NA	CASSLQGPDGYTF	TGTGCCAGCAGCTTGCAGGGGCCGGATGGCTACACCTTC
TRBV13	NA	TRBJ1-3	NA	CASSSGSSGNTIYF	TGTGCCAGCAGCTCGGGGAGCTCTGGAAACACCATATATTTT
TRBV5-4	NA	TRBJ1-2	TRBD1	CASSRADRAGNYGYTF	TGTGCCAGCAGCCGAGCTGACAGGGCCGGGAACTATGGCTACACCTTC
TRBV5-1	NA	TRBJ1-2	NA	CASSLAGVTQGYTF	TGCGCCAGCAGCCTTGCGGGCGTCACCCAGGGCTACACCTTC
TRBV4-1	NA	TRBJ2-7	TRBD1	CASSQAPGTGSYEQYF	TGCGCCAGCAGCCAAGCTCCCGGGACAGGGTCCTACGAGCAGTACTTC
TRBV30	NA	TRBJ2-7	TRBD1	CATRDRDEQYF	TGTGCCACCCGGGACAGGGACGAGCAGTACTTC
TRBV2	NA	TRBJ2-1	TRBD2	CASSEARGSGNSYNEQFF	TGTGCCAGCAGTGAAGCGCGGGGTAGCGGGAACTCCTACAATGAGCAGTTCTTC
TRBV5-1	NA	TRBJ2-7	TRBD2	CASRAGTSGRAKSYEQYF	TGCGCCAGCAGGGCCGGGACTAGCGGGAGGGCCAAATCCTACGAGCAGTACTTC
TRBV5-1	NA	TRBJ1-2	NA	CASSLAGYGYTF	TGCGCCAGCAGCTTGGCCGGCTATGGCTACACCTTC
TRBV28	few	TRBJ1-1	NA	CASSPGNLNTEAFF	TGTGCCAGCAGCCCCGGGAATCTGAACACTGAAGCTTTCTTT
TRBV5-5	NA	TRBJ2-3	NA	CASSLTDTQYF	TGTGCCAGCAGCTTGACAGATACGCAGTATTTT
TRBV30	NA	TRBJ2-1	TRBD2	CAWSSGRKYNEQFF	TGTGCCTGGAGCAGCGGGAGAAAGTACAATGAGCAGTTCTTC
TRBV6-6	NA	TRBJ2-1	TRBD2	CASSYIGGSSYNEQFF	TGTGCCAGCAGTTACATAGGCGGGAGCTCCTACAATGAGCAGTTCTTC
TRBV5-1	NA	TRBJ1-2	NA	CASSPGGGNGYTF	TGCGCCAGCAGCCCGGGAGGAGGGAATGGCTACACCTTC
TRBV11-2	NA	TRBJ2-7	NA	CASSLVRTLPVHEQYF	TGTGCCAGCAGCTTAGTCCGGACTCTCCCGGTCCACGAGCAGTACTTC
TRBV27	NA	TRBJ2-1	NA	CASSSRFTTADNNEQFF	TGTGCCAGCAGTTCCCGGTTCACGACAGCTGATAACAATGAGCAGTTCTTC
TRBV6-6	NA	TRBJ1-5	NA	CASSSGNQPQHF	TGTGCCAGCAGTTCTGGGAATCAGCCCCAGCATTTT
TRBV5-1	NA	TRBJ2-3	TRBD2	CASSLTSATYITDTQYF	TGCGCCAGCAGCTTGACTAGCGCGACGTATATCACAGATACGCAGTATTTT
TRBV20-1	NA	TRBJ2-5	NA	CSARWQAPQYF	TGCAGTGCTAGGTGGCAGGCCCCCCAGTACTTC
TRBV19	NA	TRBJ2-2	TRBD1	CASTTSGTGKFANTGELFF	TGTGCCAGTACCACTTCCGGGACAGGAAAGTTCGCGAACACCGGGGAGCTGTTTTTT
TRBV9	NA	TRBJ1-3	NA	CASSAGEGASGNTIYF	TGTGCCAGCAGCGCGGGGGAGGGTGCCTCTGGAAACACCATATATTTT
TRBV4-1	NA	TRBJ1-1	NA	CASSQELNRALEAFF	TGCGCCAGCAGCCAAGAATTGAACAGGGCTCTTGAAGCTTTCTTT
TRBV18	once	TRBJ2-6	NA	CASSPRSASSGANVLTF	TGTGCCAGCTCACCACGATCGGCTAGCTCTGGGGCCAACGTCCTGACTTTC
TRBV18	once	TRBJ2-2	NA	CASSPPDQRPNTGELFF	TGTGCCAGCTCACCACCGGATCAGCGGCCAAACACCGGGGAGCTGTTTTTT
TRBV5-6	NA	TRBJ1-2	TRBD1	CASSSEGTGYYGYTF	TGTGCCAGCAGCTCTGAGGGGACAGGCTACTATGGCTACACCTTC
TRBV20-1	NA	TRBJ1-1	NA	CRGTPNTEAFF	TGCAGGGGGACACCCAACACTGAAGCTTTCTTT
TRBV7-9	NA	TRBJ2-7	TRBD1	CASSLDRGYEQYF	TGTGCCAGCAGCTTAGACAGGGGGTACGAGCAGTACTTC
TRBV7-6	NA	TRBJ2-2	TRBD1	CASSLLTGGRTGELFF	TGTGCCAGCAGCTTACTAACAGGGGGCCGCACCGGGGAGCTGTTTTTT
TRBV19	NA	TRBJ2-5	NA	CASSRARSEGRRETQYF	TGTGCCAGTAGTAGGGCTCGAAGCGAGGGAAGGAGAGAGACCCAGTACTTC
TRBV7-9	NA	TRBJ2-6	TRBD1	CASSRTGANSGANVLTF	TGTGCCAGCAGTCGGACAGGGGCCAACTCTGGGGCCAACGTCCTGACTTTC
TRBV5-1	NA	TRBJ1-2	NA	CASSLVAAISGGYTF	TGCGCCAGCAGCTTGGTCGCAGCCATCTCTGGTGGCTACACCTTC
TRBV5-1	NA	TRBJ2-1	NA	CASSLAYPGEGPGNEQFF	TGCGCCAGCAGCTTGGCTTACCCCGGTGAGGGCCCTGGAAATGAGCAGTTCTTC
TRBV7-6	NA	TRBJ2-1	TRBD1	CASSPGGTGSVKYGEQFF	TGTGCCAGCAGCCCCGGCGGGACAGGGAGTGTAAAGTATGGTGAGCAGTTCTTC
TRBV5-1	NA	TRBJ1-1	NA	CASGHTMNTEAFF	TGCGCCAGCGGTCATACCATGAACACTGAAGCTTTCTTT
TRBV6-1	NA	TRBJ1-5	TRBD1	CASSTLGQANQPQHF	TGTGCCAGCAGTACCCTGGGACAGGCCAATCAGCCCCAGCATTTT
TRBV5-1	NA	TRBJ2-2	NA	CASSLGGVWELFF	TGCGCCAGCAGCTTGGGCGGCGTCTGGGAGCTGTTTTTT
TRBV6-1	NA	TRBJ2-7	TRBD2	CASSEDRPSGIRYEQYF	TGTGCCAGCAGTGAAGATAGGCCTAGCGGGATTCGCTACGAGCAGTACTTC
TRBV9	NA	TRBJ2-6	NA	CASSVERVGFGGGGGANVLTF	TGTGCCAGCAGCGTAGAAAGGGTCGGCTTTGGGGGAGGAGGCGGGGCCAACGTCCTGACTTTC
TRBV9	NA	TRBJ1-5	NA	CASGGAGNQPQHF	TGTGCCAGCGGGGGGGCGGGCAATCAGCCCCAGCATTTT
TRBV1	NA	TRBJ1-6	NA	CTSSLLSDRGNRPPLHF	TGCACCAGCAGCCTACTATCCGACAGGGGGAATCGTCCACCCCTCCACTTT
TRBV19	NA	TRBJ1-5	NA	CASSISPAANQPQHF	TGTGCCAGTAGTATTAGTCCGGCAGCAAATCAGCCCCAGCATTTT